A selection of T cell receptor beta chains follows, all from one sample in a study of T-cell reconstitution after alpha-beta-depleted transplantation in children. TCRdb itself ran the PCR reads through MiXCR, one entry per CDR3 protein. This sample has 800,000 to 1,000,000 distinct CDR3 sequences, with roughly 29% found just once. The sample was PBMCs, mostly from graft donor cells, taken 360 days after TCRalphabeta/CD19-depleted stem cell transplant. The receptors were gathered from a boy younger than two who had a stem cell transplant for SCID, so the T cells may come from the graft donor. CDR3s include the opening cysteine and the closing phenylalanine or tryptophan. The D gene is left open where the match is weak. Size tells how often a clone was seen (once, few, many) or the class of an expanded clone, and some rows leave it out.

v_gene: TRBV6-1; j_gene: TRBJ2-2; abundance: few; d_gene: -; CDR3nt: TGTGCCAGCATGGGATGGGGTTTGAACACCGGGGAGCTGTTTTTT; CDR3aa: CASMGWGLNTGELFF
v_gene: TRBV20-1; j_gene: TRBJ1-6; abundance: few; d_gene: -; CDR3nt: TGCAGTGCTAGACAGGGGCACTCACCCCTCCACTTT; CDR3aa: CSARQGHSPLHF
v_gene: TRBV12-5; j_gene: TRBJ2-7; abundance: -; d_gene: TRBD1; CDR3nt: TGTGCTAGTGGTTTGGGGACAGGGATCTACGAGCAGTACTTC; CDR3aa: CASGLGTGIYEQYF
v_gene: TRBV18; j_gene: TRBJ2-1; abundance: few; d_gene: TRBD2; CDR3nt: TGTGCCAGCTCACCGACCGGGACTAGCGGGGGCCACAATGAGCAGTTCTTC; CDR3aa: CASSPTGTSGGHNEQFF
v_gene: TRBV20-1; j_gene: TRBJ1-6; abundance: -; d_gene: -; CDR3nt: TGCAGTGCGGGAGGGGGGAACAGTAATTCACCCCTCCACTTT; CDR3aa: CSAGGGNSNSPLHF
v_gene: TRBV25-1; j_gene: TRBJ2-7; abundance: -; d_gene: -; CDR3nt: TGTGCCAGCAGTGTGCCACTCGGACCCCGGTACTTC; CDR3aa: CASSVPLGPRYF
v_gene: TRBV20-1; j_gene: TRBJ2-5; abundance: -; d_gene: -; CDR3nt: TGCAGTGCTAGGGCACTACGGGAGACCCAGTACTTC; CDR3aa: CSARALRETQYF
v_gene: TRBV12-3/TRBV12-4; j_gene: TRBJ2-1; abundance: -; d_gene: TRBD1; CDR3nt: TGTGCCAGCAGGAAACCGACAGGGGGGTTGGATGAGCAGTTCTTC; CDR3aa: CASRKPTGGLDEQFF
v_gene: TRBV2; j_gene: TRBJ2-1; abundance: -; d_gene: TRBD2; CDR3nt: TGTGCCAGCAGTGAATGGCTAGCGGGGACTGAGCAGTTCTTC; CDR3aa: CASSEWLAGTEQFF
v_gene: TRBV7-2; j_gene: TRBJ2-2; abundance: -; d_gene: -; CDR3nt: TGTGCCACCAAAGGGGTAGGGCGCAACACCGGGGAGCTGTTTTTT; CDR3aa: CATKGVGRNTGELFF
v_gene: TRBV29-1; j_gene: TRBJ2-7; abundance: few; d_gene: -; CDR3nt: TGCAGCGTTGTTAAGGAGGACGGACCCTACGAGCAGTACTTC; CDR3aa: CSVVKEDGPYEQYF
v_gene: TRBV3-1; j_gene: TRBJ2-3; abundance: few; d_gene: -; CDR3nt: TGTGCCAGCAGCCAAGAAGGGTTGGGGAACACAGATACGCAGTATTTT; CDR3aa: CASSQEGLGNTDTQYF
v_gene: TRBV20-1; j_gene: TRBJ1-2; abundance: -; d_gene: TRBD1; CDR3nt: TGCAGTGCCAAATCGAGGGGACAGGGGGGCGGCTACACCTTC; CDR3aa: CSAKSRGQGGGYTF
v_gene: TRBV15; j_gene: TRBJ2-5; abundance: few; d_gene: -; CDR3nt: TGTGCCACCAGCAGAGCGACTCTCGAGACCCAGTACTTC; CDR3aa: CATSRATLETQYF
v_gene: TRBV4-1; j_gene: TRBJ2-2; abundance: -; d_gene: -; CDR3nt: TGCGCCAGCAGCCCACGCACTACAGGGTCAAACACCGGGGAGCTGTTTTTT; CDR3aa: CASSPRTTGSNTGELFF
v_gene: TRBV2; j_gene: TRBJ2-1; abundance: many; d_gene: -; CDR3nt: TGTGCCAGCAGTGCAGTCGGGGGGCAGGGCTCCTACAATGAGCAGTTCTTC; CDR3aa: CASSAVGGQGSYNEQFF
v_gene: TRBV6-1; j_gene: TRBJ1-1; abundance: -; d_gene: TRBD1; CDR3nt: TGTGCCAGCAGTGGACTATCGGGACAGGGATTCTCTGAAGCTTTCTTT; CDR3aa: CASSGLSGQGFSEAFF
v_gene: TRBV6-1; j_gene: TRBJ2-3; abundance: -; d_gene: TRBD1; CDR3nt: TGTGCCAGCAGCCAGCGGACAGGGATAGATACGCAGTATTTT; CDR3aa: CASSQRTGIDTQYF
v_gene: TRBV3-1; j_gene: TRBJ1-2; abundance: -; d_gene: -; CDR3nt: TGTGCCAGCAGCCCTCGGGCCTCTTCCTTCAACTATGGCTACACCTTC; CDR3aa: CASSPRASSFNYGYTF
v_gene: TRBV27; j_gene: TRBJ2-7; abundance: few; d_gene: -; CDR3nt: TGTGCCAGCAGTTTTAATGGAGGGTACGAGCAGTACTTC; CDR3aa: CASSFNGGYEQYF
v_gene: TRBV11-1; j_gene: TRBJ1-6; abundance: -; d_gene: -; CDR3nt: TGTGCCAGCAGCTTAGCGCTTATCAGGGACGAACCCAATTCACCCCTCCACTTT; CDR3aa: CASSLALIRDEPNSPLHF
v_gene: TRBV7-9; j_gene: TRBJ2-7; abundance: -; d_gene: TRBD2; CDR3nt: TGTGCCAGCAGCCCGCTCAGGGGACTAGCAGTTATCGAGCAGTACTTC; CDR3aa: CASSPLRGLAVIEQYF
v_gene: TRBV5-1; j_gene: TRBJ2-2; abundance: -; d_gene: TRBD1; CDR3nt: TGCGCCAGCAGCTCCCCCCGGACAGGGCGAGTCGGGGAGCTGTTTTTT; CDR3aa: CASSSPRTGRVGELFF
v_gene: TRBV6-2/TRBV6-3; j_gene: TRBJ1-4; abundance: -; d_gene: -; CDR3nt: TGTGCCAGCATCTCAGTAGGGGGAATCGGAAAACTGTTTTTT; CDR3aa: CASISVGGIGKLFF
v_gene: TRBV10-3; j_gene: TRBJ2-1; abundance: few; d_gene: TRBD1; CDR3nt: TGTGCCATCAGTGATGCGGGACAGGGTGTCGATGAGCAGTTCTTC; CDR3aa: CAISDAGQGVDEQFF
v_gene: TRBV12-3/TRBV12-4; j_gene: TRBJ1-5; abundance: -; d_gene: -; CDR3nt: TGTGCCAGCAGCCCATCGCGGGCAAATAGCAATCAGCCCCAGCATTTT; CDR3aa: CASSPSRANSNQPQHF
v_gene: TRBV5-6; j_gene: TRBJ1-2; abundance: -; d_gene: -; CDR3nt: TGTGCCAGCAGTGGATACGGACAAGCTGGGGGCTACACCTTC; CDR3aa: CASSGYGQAGGYTF
v_gene: TRBV24-1; j_gene: TRBJ1-5; abundance: few; d_gene: -; CDR3nt: TGTGCCACCAGGAGAAGGAATGATCAGCCCCAGCATTTT; CDR3aa: CATRRRNDQPQHF
v_gene: TRBV7-9; j_gene: TRBJ2-2; abundance: -; d_gene: -; CDR3nt: TGTGCCAGCAGCTTAGTGCCGTATACCTCGAACACCGGGGAGCTGTTTTTT; CDR3aa: CASSLVPYTSNTGELFF
v_gene: TRBV3-1; j_gene: TRBJ2-2; abundance: -; d_gene: -; CDR3nt: TGTGCCAGCAGCCAAGTTAGGGGGGGCACGAACACCGGGGAGCTGTTTTTT; CDR3aa: CASSQVRGGTNTGELFF
v_gene: TRBV7-6; j_gene: TRBJ2-1; abundance: -; d_gene: -; CDR3nt: TGTGCCAGCAGCTTATATAGGGCCCGGCAGTTCTTC; CDR3aa: CASSLYRARQFF
v_gene: TRBV6-1; j_gene: TRBJ1-4; abundance: -; d_gene: -; CDR3nt: TGTGCCAGCAATGACAGGCCCATTAATGAAAAACTGTTTTTT; CDR3aa: CASNDRPINEKLFF
v_gene: TRBV5-1; j_gene: TRBJ2-7; abundance: -; d_gene: TRBD1; CDR3nt: TGCGCCAGCAGCTTGGGGCCGGGACAGGGTAACTACGAGCAGTACTTC; CDR3aa: CASSLGPGQGNYEQYF
v_gene: TRBV6-6; j_gene: TRBJ2-3; abundance: few; d_gene: -; CDR3nt: TGTGCCAGCAGAGCCAGGTGGCCTCCCACAGATACGCAGTATTTT; CDR3aa: CASRARWPPTDTQYF
v_gene: TRBV12-3/TRBV12-4; j_gene: TRBJ2-3; abundance: -; d_gene: -; CDR3nt: TGTGCCAGCAGTTTAAGGTCTCGGCGGGCCAGCACAGATACGCAGTATTTT; CDR3aa: CASSLRSRRASTDTQYF
v_gene: TRBV10-3; j_gene: TRBJ2-5; abundance: -; d_gene: -; CDR3nt: TGTGCCATCAGTGAAAGGGGAGAAGAGACCCAGTACTTC; CDR3aa: CAISERGEETQYF
v_gene: TRBV29-1; j_gene: TRBJ1-4; abundance: -; d_gene: -; CDR3nt: TGCAGCGTTGAAGTCGAAAAACTGTTTTTT; CDR3aa: CSVEVEKLFF
v_gene: TRBV20-1; j_gene: TRBJ2-3; abundance: few; d_gene: -; CDR3nt: TGCAGCCTTTCCCCTCGGGTTCTATCCACAGATACGCAGTATTTT; CDR3aa: CSLSPRVLSTDTQYF
v_gene: TRBV29-1; j_gene: TRBJ2-7; abundance: few; d_gene: TRBD1; CDR3nt: TGCAGCGTTGGGATACAGGGGCGGGACGAGCAGTACTTC; CDR3aa: CSVGIQGRDEQYF
v_gene: TRBV7-2; j_gene: TRBJ2-7; abundance: -; d_gene: TRBD1; CDR3nt: TGTGCCAGCAGCTGGGGGACAGTGCGACATGAGCAGTACTTC; CDR3aa: CASSWGTVRHEQYF
v_gene: TRBV3-1; j_gene: TRBJ1-1; abundance: few; d_gene: -; CDR3nt: TGTGCCAGCAGCCTACAGGGAGAAATAACTGAAGCTTTCTTT; CDR3aa: CASSLQGEITEAFF